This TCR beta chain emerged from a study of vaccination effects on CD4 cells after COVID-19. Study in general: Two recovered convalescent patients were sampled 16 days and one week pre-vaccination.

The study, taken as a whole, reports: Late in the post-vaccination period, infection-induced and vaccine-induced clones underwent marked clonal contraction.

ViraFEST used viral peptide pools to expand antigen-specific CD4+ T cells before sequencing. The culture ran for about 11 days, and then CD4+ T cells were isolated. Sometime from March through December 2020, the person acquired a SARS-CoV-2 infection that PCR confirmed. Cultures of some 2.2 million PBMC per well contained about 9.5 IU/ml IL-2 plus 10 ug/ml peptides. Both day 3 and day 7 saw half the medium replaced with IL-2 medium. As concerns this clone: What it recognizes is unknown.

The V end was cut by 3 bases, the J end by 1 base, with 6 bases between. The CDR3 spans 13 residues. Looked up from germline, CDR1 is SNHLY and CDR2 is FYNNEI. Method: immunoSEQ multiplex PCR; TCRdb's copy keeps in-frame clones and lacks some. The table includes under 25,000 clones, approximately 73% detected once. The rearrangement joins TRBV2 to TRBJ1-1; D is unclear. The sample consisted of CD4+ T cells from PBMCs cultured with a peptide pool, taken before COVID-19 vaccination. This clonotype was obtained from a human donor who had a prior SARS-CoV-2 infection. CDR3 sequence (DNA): TGTGCCAGCAGTGAGGGGTGGAACACTGAAGCTTTCTTT. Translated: CASSEGWNTEAFF.